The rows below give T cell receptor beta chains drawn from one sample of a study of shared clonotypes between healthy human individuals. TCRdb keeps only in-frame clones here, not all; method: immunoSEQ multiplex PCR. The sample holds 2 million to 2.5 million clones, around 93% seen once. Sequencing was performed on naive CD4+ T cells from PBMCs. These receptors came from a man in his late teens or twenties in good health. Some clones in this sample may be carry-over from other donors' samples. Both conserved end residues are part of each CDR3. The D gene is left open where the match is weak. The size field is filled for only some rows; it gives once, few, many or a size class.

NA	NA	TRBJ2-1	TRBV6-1	CASSETLAGNYNEQFF	TGTGCCAGCAGTGAAACTCTCGCGGGGAATTACAATGAGCAGTTCTTC
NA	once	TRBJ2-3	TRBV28	CASSSQWGSVADTQYF	TGTGCCAGCAGTTCCCAGTGGGGTAGCGTCGCAGATACGCAGTATTTT
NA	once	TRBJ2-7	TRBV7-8	CASSSLTTSTTGEQYF	TGTGCCAGCAGCTCTCTAACAACCAGCACGACCGGCGAGCAGTACTTC
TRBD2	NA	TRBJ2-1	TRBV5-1	CASSSIAGGQSEQFF	TGCGCCAGCAGCTCCATAGCGGGAGGGCAGAGTGAGCAGTTCTTC
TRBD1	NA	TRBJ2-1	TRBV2	CASSVDRASYNEQFF	TGTGCCAGCAGTGTTGACAGGGCCTCCTACAATGAGCAGTTCTTC
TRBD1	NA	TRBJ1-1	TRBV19	CASRMRQGGEAFF	TGTGCCAGTAGGATGAGACAGGGTGGTGAAGCTTTCTTT
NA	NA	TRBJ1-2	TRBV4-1	CASSPEPGRLHYGYTF	TGCGCCAGCAGCCCAGAACCCGGCAGGTTACACTATGGCTACACCTTC
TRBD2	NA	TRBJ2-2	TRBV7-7	CAGSAGPNTGELFF	TGTGCCGGGTCAGCGGGACCGAACACCGGGGAGCTGTTTTTT
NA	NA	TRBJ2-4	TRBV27	CASSLVERDKNIQYF	TGTGCCAGCAGTTTAGTAGAGAGGGACAAAAACATTCAGTACTTC
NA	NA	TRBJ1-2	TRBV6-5	CASTSLGKSDYGYTF	TGTGCCAGCACTTCGCTGGGGAAAAGTGACTATGGCTACACCTTC
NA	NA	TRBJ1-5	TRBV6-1	CASSELPMEDQPQHF	TGTGCCAGCAGTGAACTACCCATGGAGGATCAGCCCCAGCATTTT
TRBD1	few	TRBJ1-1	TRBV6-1	CASSADRGVTEAFF	TGTGCCAGCAGTGCGGACAGGGGGGTTACTGAAGCTTTCTTT
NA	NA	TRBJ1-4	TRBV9	CASSGGSTNEKLFF	TGTGCCAGCAGCGGAGGATCAACTAATGAAAAACTGTTTTTT
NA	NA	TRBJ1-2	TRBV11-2	CASSSRADSPGYTF	TGTGCCAGCAGCTCCCGGGCCGATAGTCCTGGCTACACCTTC
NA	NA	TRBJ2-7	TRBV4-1	CASSQAIGGAYEQYF	TGCGCCAGCAGCCAAGCGATAGGCGGAGCCTACGAGCAGTACTTC
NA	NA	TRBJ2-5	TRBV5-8	CASSLSRGVETQYF	TGTGCCAGCAGCTTGTCGAGGGGCGTAGAGACCCAGTACTTC
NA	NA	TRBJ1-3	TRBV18	CASSEATRNTIYF	TGTGCCAGCTCAGAAGCCACACGGAACACCATATATTTT
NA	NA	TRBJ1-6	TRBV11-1	CASSPTGVSPLHF	TGTGCCAGCAGCCCCACGGGAGTCTCACCCCTCCACTTT
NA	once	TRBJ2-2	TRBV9	CASSTTSANTGELFF	TGTGCCAGCAGTACGACTAGTGCGAACACCGGGGAGCTGTTTTTT
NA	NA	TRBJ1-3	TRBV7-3	CASSQDGYPGNTIYF	TGTGCCAGCAGTCAGGACGGCTACCCTGGAAACACCATATATTTT
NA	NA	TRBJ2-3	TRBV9	CASSVVGTADTQYF	TGTGCCAGCAGCGTTGTGGGAACGGCAGATACGCAGTATTTT
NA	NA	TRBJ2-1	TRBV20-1	CSARGQGEQFF	TGCAGTGCTAGGGGGCAGGGTGAGCAGTTCTTC
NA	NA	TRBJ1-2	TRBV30	CACFKGYGYTF	TGTGCCTGTTTTAAGGGGTATGGCTACACCTTC
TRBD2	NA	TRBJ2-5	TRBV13	CASSPAGLAGGETQYF	TGTGCCAGCAGCCCGGCCGGACTAGCGGGAGGAGAGACCCAGTACTTC
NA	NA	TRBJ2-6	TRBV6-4	CASSRGTSNSGANVLTF	TGTGCCAGCAGTAGGGGGACATCTAACTCTGGGGCCAACGTCCTGACTTTC
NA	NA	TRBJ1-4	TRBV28	CASSLAQDEKLFF	TGTGCCAGCAGTTTAGCACAGGATGAAAAACTGTTTTTT
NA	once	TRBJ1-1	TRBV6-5	CASQGITEAFF	TGTGCCAGCCAGGGTATCACTGAAGCTTTCTTT
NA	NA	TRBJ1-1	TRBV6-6	CASSYGRGMNTEAFF	TGTGCCAGCAGTTACGGTCGGGGTATGAACACTGAAGCTTTCTTT
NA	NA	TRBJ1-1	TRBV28	CASSFLRSAFF	TGTGCCAGCAGTTTCCTGAGGAGCGCTTTCTTT
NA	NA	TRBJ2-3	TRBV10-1	CASSVGDSIDTQYF	TGCGCCAGCAGTGTTGGAGACTCGATAGATACGCAGTATTTT
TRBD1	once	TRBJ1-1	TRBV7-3	CASSVRQGTEAFF	TGTGCCAGCAGCGTCCGACAGGGTACTGAAGCTTTCTTT
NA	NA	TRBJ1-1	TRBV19	CASTTDSWGVVRTEAFF	TGTGCCAGTACCACAGACAGCTGGGGTGTCGTGCGCACTGAAGCTTTCTTT
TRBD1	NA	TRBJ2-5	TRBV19	CASSPGQGRQETQYF	TGTGCCAGTAGTCCTGGACAGGGGCGCCAAGAGACCCAGTACTTC
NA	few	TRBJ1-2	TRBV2	CASSDMAGVYGYTF	TGTGCCAGCAGTGACATGGCAGGGGTCTATGGCTACACCTTC
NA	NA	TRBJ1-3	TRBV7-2	CASSFSILGNTIYF	TGTGCCAGCAGCTTCAGCATACTTGGAAACACCATATATTTT
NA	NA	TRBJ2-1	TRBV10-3	CAISEGLAPYNEQFF	TGTGCCATCAGTGAGGGGTTAGCGCCATACAATGAGCAGTTCTTC
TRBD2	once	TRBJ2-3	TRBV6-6	CASRIPLAGDTDTQYF	TGTGCCAGCAGAATCCCTCTAGCGGGAGACACAGATACGCAGTATTTT
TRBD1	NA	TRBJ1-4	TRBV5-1	CASSSTGQGGEKLFF	TGCGCCAGCAGCTCTACAGGACAGGGGGGTGAAAAACTGTTTTTT
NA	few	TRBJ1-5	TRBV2	CASSLGVNQPQHF	TGTGCCAGCAGTCTCGGGGTCAATCAGCCCCAGCATTTT
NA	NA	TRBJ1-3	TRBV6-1	CASSESSTIYF	TGTGCCAGCAGTGAATCAAGCACCATATATTTT
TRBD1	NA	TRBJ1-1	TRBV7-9	CASSLVDRATEAFF	TGTGCCAGCAGCTTAGTAGACAGGGCCACTGAAGCTTTCTTT
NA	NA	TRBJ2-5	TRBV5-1	CASSLVGRETQYF	TGCGCCAGCAGCTTGGTTGGGAGGGAGACCCAGTACTTC
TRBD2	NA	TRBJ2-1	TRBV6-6	CASITSGSAGNEQFF	TGTGCCAGCATAACTAGCGGGAGTGCAGGGAATGAGCAGTTCTTC
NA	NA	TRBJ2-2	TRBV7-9	CASSPNTGELFF	TGTGCCAGCAGCCCGAATACCGGGGAGCTGTTTTTT
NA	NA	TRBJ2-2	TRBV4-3	CASSQILDTGELFF	TGCGCCAGCAGCCAAATTTTAGACACCGGGGAGCTGTTTTTT
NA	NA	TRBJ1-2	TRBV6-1	CASSVQALYGYTF	TGTGCCAGCAGTGTACAGGCTCTCTATGGCTACACCTTT
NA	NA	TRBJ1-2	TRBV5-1	CASSLTGLIPNYGYTF	TGCGCCAGCAGCTTGACAGGCCTAATCCCTAACTATGGCTACACCTTC
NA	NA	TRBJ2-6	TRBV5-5	CASSLAGAGANVLTF	TGTGCCAGCAGCTTGGCGGGGGCTGGGGCCAACGTCCTGACTTTC
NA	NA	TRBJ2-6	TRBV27	CASSPRQGGSGANVLTF	TGTGCCAGCAGCCCACGCCAGGGGGGGTCTGGGGCCAACGTCCTGACTTTC
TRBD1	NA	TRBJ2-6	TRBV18	CASSPDRASGANVLTF	TGTGCCAGCTCACCCGACAGGGCCTCTGGGGCCAACGTCCTGACTTTC
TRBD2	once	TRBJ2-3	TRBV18	CASSPLLAGGTDTQYF	TGTGCCAGCTCACCCTTACTGGCGGGGGGCACAGATACGCAGTATTTT
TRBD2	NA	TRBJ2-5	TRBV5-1	CASSLLGTSHGETQYF	TGCGCCAGCAGCTTGTTAGGGACTAGCCATGGAGAGACCCAGTACTTC
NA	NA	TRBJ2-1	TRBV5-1	CASSPQGGDRDEQFF	TGCGCCAGCAGCCCCCAAGGGGGGGATAGGGATGAGCAGTTCTTC
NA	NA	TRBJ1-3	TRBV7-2	CASSQGLSGNTIYF	TGTGCCAGCAGCCAGGGGCTCTCTGGAAACACCATATATTTT
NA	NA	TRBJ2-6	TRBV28	CASSPSPGNSGANVLTF	TGTGCCAGCAGTCCGTCGCCGGGCAACTCTGGGGCCAACGTCCTGACTTTC
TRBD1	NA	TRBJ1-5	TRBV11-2	CASSPSTGGNQPQHF	TGTGCCAGCAGCCCGAGCACAGGGGGCAATCAGCCCCAGCATTTT
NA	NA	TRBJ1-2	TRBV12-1	CASSPTHHRRVRYGYTF	TGTGCCAGCAGCCCCACCCATCACCGACGGGTCAGGTATGGCTACACCTTC
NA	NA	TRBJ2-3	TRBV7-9	CASSFSAGTDTQYF	TGTGCCAGCAGCTTTTCCGCGGGGACAGATACGCAGTATTTT
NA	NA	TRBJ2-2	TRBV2	CASSGEVAAGGELFF	TGTGCCAGCAGTGGGGAGGTAGCGGCCGGCGGGGAGCTGTTTTTT
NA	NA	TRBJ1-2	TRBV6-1	CASSRDFRSGGYTF	TGTGCCAGCAGCCGGGACTTTCGATCGGGAGGCTACACCTTC